Given below is one T cell receptor (beta chain) in context. Its antigen is unknown. The entry originates in a study of Ad26.COV2.S vaccination and SARS-CoV-2 variants. Study details: The trial was COV1001 and the donor's arm was Ad26.COV2.S.

Indicated treatment: approximately 18 received Ad26.COV2.S at low or high dose, single or two shots; about 5 received placebo; per-sample allocation not given. On day 63 after the first injection, vaccine and placebo recipients gave samples. Donor was an adult aged 18-55 years in Boston. Spike of the Wuhan-strain SARS-CoV-2 was expressed by an Ad26 vector, which formed the vaccine. The study, taken as a whole, reports: Considerable breadth of spike-specific CD8+ and CD4+ T cell responses has reportedly been documented following vaccination.

The protocol was immunoSEQ multiplex PCR, while the TCRdb copy is restricted to in-frame clones and leaves out a portion. The sample comprises 300,000 to 400,000 clones, around 86% of which are singletons, and approximately 3.6% rests with the top ten. In germline, CDR1 is LGHNA, CDR2 YNFKEQ. This CDR3 has 16 residues. V gave up 3 bases and J gave up 2 bases; unmatched junction bases: 7. This chain connects TRBV4-2 to TRBJ2-7, with 10 bases matching TRBD2. This TCR came from a person between 18 and 65 years old who received the Ad26.COV2.S COVID-19 vaccine or a placebo. Material: peripheral blood, obtained in a trial of Ad26.COV2.S vaccine versus placebo. This CDR3 is CASSQSTSGSTYEQYF. In nucleotides, the CDR3 is TGTGCCAGCAGCCAGTCGACTAGCGGGTCAACCTACGAGCAGTACTTC.